This T cell receptor beta chain was sequenced during a study of chemoradiotherapy in HPV16-positive cancers (dated by TCRdb to 2022 to 2024). Broadly, across the study: Using functional T-cell assays on cells from a couple of HPV16-positive patients, the researchers defined candidate HPV-specific T-cell clones and common TCR motifs. The study asked whether T-cell immunity to the HPV oncoproteins E6 and E7 changes during chemoradiotherapy and whether this immunity affects survival. TCR repertoires from 86 patients with HPV-related cancers were then used to track the candidate HPV-specific TCRs and motifs.

Taken from cysteine to phenylalanine, the CDR3 has 13 residues. Of all the DNA, just the CDR3 is kept, 39 bases in frame from base 1. CDR1 is given as LNHDA and CDR2 as SQIVND, both from the germline V gene (reference sequence). Trimming costs V 4 bases and J 4 bases, and their ends lie 10 bases apart. The library relied on the immunoSEQ multiplex PCR assay. TCRdb re-hosts the immuneACCESS table, in-frame sequences only. Its copies lack some clones; in the studies checked, an unresolved V gene accounts for under half of them, and the cause for the rest is not known. Across this sample there are fewer than 8,000 clones, with roughly 89% seen only once. The ten top clones hold roughly 2.5% of the sample. Because repertoires were sampled repeatedly during chemoradiotherapy, clonal expansion in the tumor microenvironment could be followed. About this clone itself: There is no known antigen for this receptor. No much larger clonotype is one base removed from it; base qualities were not supplied.

On the study overall, not on this receptor specifically: The functional definition of HPV-specific T cells came from only two HPV16-positive patients, and the survival association was reported for HPV16-positive patients. In HPV16-positive patients, expansion of HPV-responsive T cells during chemoradiotherapy was associated with improved recurrence-free survival. Expansion of candidate HPV-specific clones and E7-related TCR motifs was observed in the tumor microenvironment during treatment, whereas no such expansion was observed for non-HPV-specific T cells.

The chain joins TRBV19 to TRBJ1-2, and the D gene may be TRBD1, 5 bases matching. The sample was tumor tissue, taken from a patient who underwent chemoradiotherapy. The TCR originated in a human donor with HPV-associated anogenital cancer. The CDR3 region has the sequence CASSTGGSYGYTF. The base sequence is TGTGCCAGTAGTACGGGGGGATCCTATGGCTACACCTTC. Here the CDR3 is joined to the reference TRBV19 and TRBJ1-2 genes, and the full variable domain is: DGGITQSPKYLFRKEGQNVTLSCEQNLNHDAMYWYRQDPGQGLRLIYYSQIVNDFQKGDIAEGYSVSREKKESFPLTVTSAQKNPTAFYLCASSTGGSYGYTFGSGTRLTVV.